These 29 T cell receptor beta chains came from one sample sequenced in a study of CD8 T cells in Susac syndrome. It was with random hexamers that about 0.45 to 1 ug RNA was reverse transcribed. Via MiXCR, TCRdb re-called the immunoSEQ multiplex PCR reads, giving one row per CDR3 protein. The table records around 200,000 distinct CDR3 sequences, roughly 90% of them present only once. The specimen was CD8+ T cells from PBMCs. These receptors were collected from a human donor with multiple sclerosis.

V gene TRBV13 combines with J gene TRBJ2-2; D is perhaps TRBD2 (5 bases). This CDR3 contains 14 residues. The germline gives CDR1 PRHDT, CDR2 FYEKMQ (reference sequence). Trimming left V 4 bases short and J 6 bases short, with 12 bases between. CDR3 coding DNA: TGTGCCAGCAGCTCTGGACTCGAGGCCGGGGAGCTGTTTTTT. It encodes CASSSGLEAGELFF.

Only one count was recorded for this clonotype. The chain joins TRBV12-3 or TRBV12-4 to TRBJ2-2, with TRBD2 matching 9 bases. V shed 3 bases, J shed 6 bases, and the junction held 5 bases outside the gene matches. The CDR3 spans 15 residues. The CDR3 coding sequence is TGTGCCAGCAGTTTTGGCGGGGGGGCCTCCGGGGAGCTGTTTTTT. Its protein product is CASSFGGGASGELFF.

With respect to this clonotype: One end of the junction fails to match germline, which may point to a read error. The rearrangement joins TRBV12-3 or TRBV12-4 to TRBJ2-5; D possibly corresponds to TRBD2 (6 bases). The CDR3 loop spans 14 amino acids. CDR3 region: CASSVAASRETQYF. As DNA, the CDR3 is TGTGCCAGCAGTGTAGCGGCCTCCAGGGAGACCCAGTACTTC.

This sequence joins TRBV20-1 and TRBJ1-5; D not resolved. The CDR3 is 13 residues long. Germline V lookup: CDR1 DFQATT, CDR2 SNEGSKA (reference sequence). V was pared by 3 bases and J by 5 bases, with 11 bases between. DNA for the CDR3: TGCAGTGCTAGCTCCATAGGAGATCAGCCCCAGCATTTT. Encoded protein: CSASSIGDQPQHF.

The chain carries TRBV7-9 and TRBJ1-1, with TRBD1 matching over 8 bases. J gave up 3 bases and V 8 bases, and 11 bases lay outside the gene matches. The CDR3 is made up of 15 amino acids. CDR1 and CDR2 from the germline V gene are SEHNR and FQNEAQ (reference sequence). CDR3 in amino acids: CASGARQGPDTEAFF. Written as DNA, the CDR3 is TGTGCCAGCGGAGCTCGACAGGGGCCGGACACTGAAGCTTTCTTT.

DNA for the CDR3: TGTGCCACCTTGGGAGATGGGTCCTACAATGAGCAGTTCTTC. It yields the protein CATLGDGSYNEQFF. The chain joins TRBV11-2 to TRBJ2-1, with a possible D match to TRBD2 (5 bases). With 10 bases removed from V and 1 base from J, the gap between germline ends came to 14 bases. CDR3 size: 14 residues. The germline V gene encodes CDR1 SGHAT and CDR2 FQNNGV.

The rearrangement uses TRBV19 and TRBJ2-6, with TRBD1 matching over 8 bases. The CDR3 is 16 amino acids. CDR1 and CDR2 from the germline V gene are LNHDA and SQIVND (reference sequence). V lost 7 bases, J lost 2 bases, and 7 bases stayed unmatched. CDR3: CASIKQGDPGANVLTF. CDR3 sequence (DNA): TGTGCCAGTATCAAACAGGGGGACCCTGGGGCCAACGTCCTGACTTTC.

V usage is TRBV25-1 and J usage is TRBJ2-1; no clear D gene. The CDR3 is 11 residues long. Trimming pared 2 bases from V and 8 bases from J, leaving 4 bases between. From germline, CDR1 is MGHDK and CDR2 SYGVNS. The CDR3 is CASSEVHEQFF. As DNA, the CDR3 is TGTGCCAGCAGTGAAGTCCATGAGCAGTTCTTC.

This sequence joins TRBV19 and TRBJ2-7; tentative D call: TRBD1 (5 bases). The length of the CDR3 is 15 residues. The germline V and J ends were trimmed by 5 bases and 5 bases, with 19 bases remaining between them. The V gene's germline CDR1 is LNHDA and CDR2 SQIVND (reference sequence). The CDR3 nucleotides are TGTGCCAGTAGTGAATGGGCCATTGGGGCCGACGAGCAGTACTTC. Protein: CASSEWAIGADEQYF.

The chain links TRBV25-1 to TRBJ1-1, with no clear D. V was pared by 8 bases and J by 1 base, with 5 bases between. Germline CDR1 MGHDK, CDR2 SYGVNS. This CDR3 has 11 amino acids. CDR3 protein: CASRGNTEAFF. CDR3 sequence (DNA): TGTGCCAGCCGGGGGAACACTGAAGCTTTCTTT.

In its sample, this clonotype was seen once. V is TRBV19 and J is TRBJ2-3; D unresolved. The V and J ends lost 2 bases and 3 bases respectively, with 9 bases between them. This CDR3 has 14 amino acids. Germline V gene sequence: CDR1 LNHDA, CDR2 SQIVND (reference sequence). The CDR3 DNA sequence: TGTGCCAGTAGTATACTTCTCGGTACAGATACGCAGTATTTT. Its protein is CASSILLGTDTQYF.

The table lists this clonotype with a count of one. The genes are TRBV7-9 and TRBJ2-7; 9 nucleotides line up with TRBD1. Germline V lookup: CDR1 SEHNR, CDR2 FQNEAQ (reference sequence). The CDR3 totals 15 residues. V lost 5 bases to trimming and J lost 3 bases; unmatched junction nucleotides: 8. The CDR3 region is CASSKPGQGYYEQYF. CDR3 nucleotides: TGTGCCAGCAGCAAACCGGGACAGGGATACTACGAGCAGTACTTC.

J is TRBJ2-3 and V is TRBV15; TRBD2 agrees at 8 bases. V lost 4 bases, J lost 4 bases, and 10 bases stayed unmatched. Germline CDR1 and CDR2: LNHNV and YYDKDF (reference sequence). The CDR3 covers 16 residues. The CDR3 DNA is TGTGCCACCAGCAATAGGGCGGGGGGACCTTCAGATACGCAGTATTTT. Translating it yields CATSNRAGGPSDTQYF.

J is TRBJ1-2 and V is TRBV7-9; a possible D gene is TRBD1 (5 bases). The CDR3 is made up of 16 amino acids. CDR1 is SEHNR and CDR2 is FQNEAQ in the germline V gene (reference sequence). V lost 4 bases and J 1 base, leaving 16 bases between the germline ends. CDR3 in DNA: TGTGCCAGCAGCTCCCTGACGGGACTCAATAACTATGGCTACACCTTC. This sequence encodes CASSSLTGLNNYGYTF.

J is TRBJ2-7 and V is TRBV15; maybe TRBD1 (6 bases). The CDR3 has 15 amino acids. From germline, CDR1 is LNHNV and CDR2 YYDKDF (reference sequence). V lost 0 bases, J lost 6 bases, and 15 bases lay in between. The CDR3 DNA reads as TGTGCCACCAGCAGAGATCTCGCCAGGGGTAGCGAGCAGTACTTC. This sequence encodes CATSRDLARGSEQYF.

CDR3 sequence: CSVILAGYGEQYF. Here the CDR3 DNA reads TGCAGTGTGATCCTAGCGGGGTACGGGGAGCAGTACTTC. This sequence joins TRBV20-1 and TRBJ2-7; TRBD2 agrees at 9 bases. V was clipped by 7 bases and J by 7 bases; unmatched bases: 11. Looked up from germline, CDR1 is DFQATT and CDR2 is SNEGSKA (reference sequence). This CDR3 is built from 13 residues.

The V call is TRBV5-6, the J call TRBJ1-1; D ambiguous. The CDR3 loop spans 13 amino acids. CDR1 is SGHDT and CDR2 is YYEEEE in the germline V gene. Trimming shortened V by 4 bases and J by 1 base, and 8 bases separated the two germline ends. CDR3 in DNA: TGTGCCAGCAGCGCCACCCAGAACACTGAAGCTTTCTTT. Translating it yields CASSATQNTEAFF.

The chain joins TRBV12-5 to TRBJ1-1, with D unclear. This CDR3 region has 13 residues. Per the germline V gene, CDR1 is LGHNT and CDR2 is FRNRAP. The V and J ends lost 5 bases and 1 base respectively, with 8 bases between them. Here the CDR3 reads CASGPPGNTEAFF. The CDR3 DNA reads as TGTGCTAGTGGTCCCCCCGGGAACACTGAAGCTTTCTTT.

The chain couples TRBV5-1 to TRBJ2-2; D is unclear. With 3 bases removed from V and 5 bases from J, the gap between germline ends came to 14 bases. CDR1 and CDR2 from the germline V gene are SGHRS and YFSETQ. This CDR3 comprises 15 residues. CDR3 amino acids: CASSWWTDLTGELFF. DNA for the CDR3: TGCGCCAGCAGCTGGTGGACGGATTTAACCGGGGAGCTGTTTTTT.

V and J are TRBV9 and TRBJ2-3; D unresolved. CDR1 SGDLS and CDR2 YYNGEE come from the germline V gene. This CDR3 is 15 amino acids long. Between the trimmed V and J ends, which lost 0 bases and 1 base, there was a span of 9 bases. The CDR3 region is CASSVAASRTDTQYF. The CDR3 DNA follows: TGTGCCAGCAGCGTAGCTGCGTCTCGCACAGATACGCAGTATTTT.

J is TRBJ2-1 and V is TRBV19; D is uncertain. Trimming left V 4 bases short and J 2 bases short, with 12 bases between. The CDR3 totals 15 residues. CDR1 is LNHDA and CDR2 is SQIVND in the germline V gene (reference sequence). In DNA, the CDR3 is TGTGCCAGTAGTAGGTCGGGTTCCACCTACAATGAGCAGTTCTTC. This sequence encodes CASSRSGSTYNEQFF.

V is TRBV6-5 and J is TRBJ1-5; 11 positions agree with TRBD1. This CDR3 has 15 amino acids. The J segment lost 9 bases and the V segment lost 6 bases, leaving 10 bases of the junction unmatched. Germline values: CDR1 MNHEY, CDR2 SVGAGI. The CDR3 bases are TGTGCCAGCAGCCCTACTATGGACAGGGGGCTGCCCCAGCATTTT. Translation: CASSPTMDRGLPQHF.

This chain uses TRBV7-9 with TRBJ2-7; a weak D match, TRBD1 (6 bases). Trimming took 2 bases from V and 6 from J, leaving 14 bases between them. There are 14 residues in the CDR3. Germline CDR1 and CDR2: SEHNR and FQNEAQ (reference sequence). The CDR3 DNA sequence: TGTGCCAGCAGCTTAACAGGGAAGGACTCCGAGCAGTACTTC. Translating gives CASSLTGKDSEQYF.

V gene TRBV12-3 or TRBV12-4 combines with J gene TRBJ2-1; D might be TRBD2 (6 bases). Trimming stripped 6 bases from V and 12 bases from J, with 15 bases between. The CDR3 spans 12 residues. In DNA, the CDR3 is TGTGCCAGCAGGCCCGGAGGGTATGTGCAGTTCTTC. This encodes CASRPGGYVQFF.

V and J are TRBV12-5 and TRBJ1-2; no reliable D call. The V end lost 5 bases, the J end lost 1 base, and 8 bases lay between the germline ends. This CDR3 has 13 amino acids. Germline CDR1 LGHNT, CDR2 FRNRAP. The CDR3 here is CASGHTSNYGYTF. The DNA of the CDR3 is TGTGCTAGTGGTCACACAAGTAACTATGGCTACACCTTC. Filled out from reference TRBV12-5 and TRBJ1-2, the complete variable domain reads DARVTQTPRHKVTEMGQEVTMRCQPILGHNTVFWYRQTMMQGLELLAYFRNRAPLDDSGMPKDRFSAEMPDATLATLKIQPSEPRDSAVYFCASGHTSNYGYTFGSGTRLTVV.

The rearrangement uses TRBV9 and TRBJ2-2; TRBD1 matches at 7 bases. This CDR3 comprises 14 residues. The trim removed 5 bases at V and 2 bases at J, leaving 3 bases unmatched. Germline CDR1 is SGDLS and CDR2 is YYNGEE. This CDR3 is CASRSGGNTGELFF. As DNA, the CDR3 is TGTGCCAGCAGGTCAGGGGGAAACACCGGGGAGCTGTTTTTT.

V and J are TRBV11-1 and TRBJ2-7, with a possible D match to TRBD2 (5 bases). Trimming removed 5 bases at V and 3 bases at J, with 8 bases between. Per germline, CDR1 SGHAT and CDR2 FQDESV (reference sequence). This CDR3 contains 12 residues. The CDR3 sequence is CASSQRIYEQYF. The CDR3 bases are TGTGCCAGCAGCCAGCGGATCTACGAGCAGTACTTC.

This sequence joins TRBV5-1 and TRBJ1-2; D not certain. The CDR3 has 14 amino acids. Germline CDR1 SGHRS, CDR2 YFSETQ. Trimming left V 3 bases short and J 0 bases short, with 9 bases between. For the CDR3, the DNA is TGCGCCAGCAGCTATCCCGGGACTAACTATGGCTACACCTTC. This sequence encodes CASSYPGTNYGYTF.

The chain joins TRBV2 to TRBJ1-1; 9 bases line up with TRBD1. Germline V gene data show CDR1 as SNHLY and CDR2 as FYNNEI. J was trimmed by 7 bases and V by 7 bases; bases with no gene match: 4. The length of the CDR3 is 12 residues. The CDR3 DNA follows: TGTGCCAGCAATAGACAGGGGGGTGAAGCTTTCTTT. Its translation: CASNRQGGEAFF. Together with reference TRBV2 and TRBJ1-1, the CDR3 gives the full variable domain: EPEVTQTPSHQVTQMGQEVILRCVPISNHLYFYWYRQILGQKVEFLVSFYNNEISEKSEIFDDQFSVERPDGSNFTLKIRSTKLEDSAMYFCASNRQGGEAFFGQGTRLTVV.